These 28 T cell receptor beta chains came from one sample sequenced in a study of cytomegalovirus exposure and HLA in healthy donors. The PCR ran on 60 Vbeta and 13 Jbeta primers. Some clones are missing from TCRdb's copy, which holds only in-frame ones; the method was immunoSEQ multiplex PCR. The profile shows 250,000 or so clones, about 85% of them singletons. The sample was PBMCs. These receptors came from a human donor in good health.

J is TRBJ2-7 and V is TRBV7-9; 8 bases fit TRBD1. Losses at the gene ends were 5 bases for V and 2 bases for J; bases not matched to a gene: 5. CDR3 size: 14 residues. Germline V CDR1 and CDR2: SEHNR, FQNEAQ (reference sequence). The CDR3 region is CASSQPGGAYEQYF. The CDR3 DNA sequence: TGTGCCAGCAGCCAGCCAGGGGGCGCCTACGAGCAGTACTTC.

J is TRBJ1-2 and V is TRBV6-6, with D possibly being TRBD1 (6 bases). CDR1 and CDR2 from the germline V gene are MNHNY and SVGAGI (reference sequence). Trimming stripped 4 bases from V and 4 bases from J, with 19 bases between. This CDR3 contains 16 residues. For the CDR3, the DNA is TGTGCCAGCAGTTCAGGGGCCTCGGGCCGGGGCTATGGCTACACCTTC. This codes for CASSSGASGRGYGYTF.

The chain carries TRBV18 and TRBJ2-7; 9 positions agree with TRBD2. Germline values: CDR1 KGHSH, CDR2 LQKENI. The CDR3 consists of 16 residues. Trimming took 0 bases from V and 5 from J; bases not matched to a gene: 8. The CDR3 reads CASSPPLGAGGNEQYF. DNA for the CDR3: TGTGCCAGCTCACCACCTTTGGGAGCGGGAGGCAACGAGCAGTACTTC.

This clone appeared a single time. The chain joins TRBV29-1 to TRBJ2-5; no clear D gene. The germline V and J ends were trimmed by 0 bases and 4 bases, with 9 bases remaining between them. This CDR3 is 13 amino acids long. Germline V CDR1 and CDR2: SQVTM, ANQGSEA. In DNA, the CDR3 is TGCAGCGTTGAAGATCTATTCGGAGAGACCCAGTACTTC. Residues: CSVEDLFGETQYF.

This sequence joins TRBV5-1 and TRBJ2-3, with TRBD2 identical over 11 bases. Germline values: CDR1 SGHRS, CDR2 YFSETQ. This CDR3 has 16 residues. V lost 4 bases, J lost 2 bases, and 6 bases stayed unmatched. The CDR3 DNA reads as TGCGCCAGCAGCCCGGGACTAGCGGATTTCACAGATACGCAGTATTTT. Its translation is CASSPGLADFTDTQYF.

The V call is TRBV27, the J call TRBJ2-1; possibly TRBD2 for D (6 bases). V was pared by 1 base and J by 6 bases, with 19 bases between. Germline lookup yields CDR1 MNHEY and CDR2 SMNVEV (reference sequence). The CDR3 loop spans 17 amino acids. The CDR3, as DNA: TGTGCCAGCAGTTTATTTTTTAGGGACTTTAATTCCAATGAGCAGTTCTTC. It encodes CASSLFFRDFNSNEQFF.

The V gene is TRBV5-1, the J gene TRBJ2-6, with D unresolved. CDR1 and CDR2 (germline): SGHRS, YFSETQ. V shed 2 bases and J shed 0 bases, with 6 bases lying between them. This CDR3 contains 15 residues. This CDR3 is CASSFVLSGANVLTF. CDR3 sequence (DNA): TGCGCCAGCAGCTTTGTTCTCTCTGGGGCCAACGTCCTGACTTTC.

The chain uses TRBV6-1 and TRBJ2-2; 7 bases align to TRBD2. Germline-derived CDR1 and CDR2 are MNHNS and SASEGT. The CDR3 is 14 residues long. After removal of 4 bases from V and 4 bases from J, the junction contained 3 bases not matched to a gene. In DNA form, the CDR3 reads TGTGCCAGCAGTGGGGGGGGGATCACCGGGGAGCTGTTTTTT. Amino acid sequence: CASSGGGITGELFF.

A few counts support this clone. For the CDR3, the DNA is TGTGCCAGCAGTTACCTGCCGGGACAGGGCACAGATACGCAGTATTTT. Amino acid sequence: CASSYLPGQGTDTQYF. The chain carries TRBV6-6 and TRBJ2-3, with TRBD1 identical over 8 bases. Germline lookup yields CDR1 MNHNY and CDR2 SVGAGI (reference sequence). V gave up 2 bases and J gave up 1 base; unmatched junction bases: 5. This CDR3 region has 16 residues.

The chain joins TRBV6-6 to TRBJ2-3; 8 bases map to TRBD1. V was pared by 6 bases and J by 4 bases, with 6 bases of the junction left unmatched. Germline V CDR1 and CDR2: MNHNY, SVGAGI (reference sequence). The CDR3 is 14 residues long. CDR3 amino acids: CASRQGQGADTQYF. The DNA of the CDR3 is TGTGCCAGCAGACAAGGACAGGGAGCAGATACGCAGTATTTT.

The rearrangement uses TRBV4-3 and TRBJ2-2; TRBD2 agrees at 8 bases. Germline assignment: CDR1 LGHNA and CDR2 YSLEER. V shed 4 bases, J shed 4 bases, and the junction held 2 bases outside the gene matches. The CDR3 sequence is 14 residues long. The CDR3 nucleotides read TGCGCCAGCAGCCGGGCGGGGGGCACCGGGGAGCTGTTTTTT. The encoded protein is CASSRAGGTGELFF.

The V and J genes are TRBV10-1 and TRBJ2-3; 9 nucleotides align to TRBD1. The germline CDR1 and CDR2 sequences are WNHNN and SYGVQD (reference sequence). The CDR3 runs 15 residues. V lost 6 bases, J lost 4 bases, and 8 bases stayed unmatched. For the CDR3, the DNA is TGCGCCAGCAGCCGCACAGGGGGCGAAGCAGATACGCAGTATTTT. Residues: CASSRTGGEADTQYF.

V is TRBV29-1 and J is TRBJ2-7; the match to TRBD1 covers 9 bases. V shed 2 bases, J shed 5 bases, and the junction held 7 bases outside the gene matches. Germline V gene lookup returns CDR1 SQVTM and CDR2 ANQGSEA. The length of the CDR3 is 14 residues. The CDR3 DNA is TGCAGCGTTGAAAGAGGGACAGGGACGGACGAGCAGTACTTC. It specifies CSVERGTGTDEQYF.

The chain joins TRBV19 to TRBJ2-7; tentative D call: TRBD2 (5 bases). The V and J ends lost 3 bases and 9 bases respectively, with 9 bases between them. There are 11 residues in the CDR3. Germline-derived CDR1 and CDR2 are LNHDA and SQIVND (reference sequence). CDR3 protein: CASSMGSWQYF. In DNA, the CDR3 is TGTGCCAGTAGTATGGGGAGCTGGCAGTACTTC.

The V call is TRBV15, the J call TRBJ2-7; 9 bases agree with TRBD2. The CDR3 runs 17 residues. V shed 0 bases and J 5 bases; nucleotides not matched to a gene: 11. CDR1 is LNHNV, CDR2 YYDKDF, per germline (reference sequence). For the CDR3, the DNA is TGTGCCACCAGCAGAGACCGACAGGTAGCGGGAGTTAACGAGCAGTACTTC. It translates to CATSRDRQVAGVNEQYF.

V is TRBV29-1 and J is TRBJ2-3; 9 nucleotides line up with TRBD1. This CDR3 has 15 residues. V was pared by 3 bases and J by 2 bases, with 6 bases of the junction left unmatched. In germline, CDR1 is SQVTM, CDR2 ANQGSEA. DNA for the CDR3: TGCAGCGTTGAGAGGACAGGGGTCCTCACAGATACGCAGTATTTT. Amino acids: CSVERTGVLTDTQYF.

The gene calls are TRBV6-5 and TRBJ2-7, with D possibly being TRBD1 (5 bases). V gave up 3 bases and J gave up 6 bases, with 15 bases separating them. The germline gives CDR1 MNHEY, CDR2 SVGAGI. This CDR3 is 14 amino acids long. The CDR3 here is CASSYRQGSREQYF. CDR3 coding DNA: TGTGCCAGCAGTTATAGGCAGGGAAGTCGCGAGCAGTACTTC.

The V and J genes are TRBV19 and TRBJ2-7, with D perhaps TRBD2 (6 bases). CDR3 length: 14 amino acids. Germline V lookup: CDR1 LNHDA, CDR2 SQIVND (reference sequence). The V end lost 6 bases, the J end lost 2 bases, and 14 bases lay between the germline ends. The CDR3 here is CASRSSGEAYEQYF. The CDR3, as DNA: TGTGCCAGTAGGTCGTCGGGAGAAGCCTACGAGCAGTACTTC.

V gene TRBV5-1 combines with J gene TRBJ2-7; 14 bases align to TRBD2. Germline V gene sequence: CDR1 SGHRS, CDR2 YFSETQ. V gave up 4 bases and J gave up 4 bases; unmatched junction bases: 4. The length of the CDR3 is 15 residues. CDR3 sequence (DNA): TGCGCCAGCAGCAGGGGGACTAGCGGGAGTTACGAGCAGTACTTC. This codes for CASSRGTSGSYEQYF.

The table lists this clone with a count of one. V usage is TRBV27 and J usage is TRBJ2-1, with D perhaps matching TRBD1 (6 bases). This CDR3 spans 13 amino acids. Germline assignment: CDR1 MNHEY and CDR2 SMNVEV (reference sequence). Trimming left V 5 bases short and J 6 bases short, with 11 bases between. The CDR3 protein is CASSVRGSNEQFF. The CDR3 nucleotides read TGTGCCAGCAGTGTTAGGGGGTCCAATGAGCAGTTCTTC.

The chain employs TRBV2 and TRBJ2-7, with 9 bases identical to TRBD2. CDR1 is SNHLY and CDR2 is FYNNEI in the germline V gene. V lost 3 bases to trimming and J lost 3 bases; unmatched junction nucleotides: 3. The CDR3 extends over 14 amino acids. The CDR3 DNA follows: TGTGCCAGCAGTGAGTCTAGCGGGGTCTACGAGCAGTACTTC. Amino acids: CASSESSGVYEQYF.

This clone was seen once. This chain connects TRBV25-1 to TRBJ2-1, with TRBD2 matching over 8 bases. J was trimmed by 1 base and V by 1 base; bases with no gene match: 6. The CDR3 length is 17 residues. CDR1 and CDR2 (germline): MGHDK, SYGVNS. The CDR3 region is CASSEFLGTRSYNEQFF. The CDR3 DNA is TGTGCCAGCAGTGAATTTCTGGGGACTAGGTCCTACAATGAGCAGTTCTTC.

The V call is TRBV25-1, the J call TRBJ2-7, with 7 nucleotides matching TRBD2. The CDR3 has 18 residues. The germline CDR1 and CDR2 sequences are MGHDK and SYGVNS. V dropped 2 bases and J dropped 4; count of bases not matched to a gene: 17. The CDR3 is CASSEKGREKYQAYEQYF. CDR3 DNA sequence: TGTGCCAGCAGTGAAAAGGGGCGGGAGAAATATCAAGCGTACGAGCAGTACTTC.

The CDR3 is CASSFSVYEQYF. As DNA, the CDR3 is TGTGCCAGCAGTTTCTCTGTCTACGAGCAGTACTTC. The chain is built from TRBV28 and TRBJ2-7; no clear D. CDR1 and CDR2 (germline): MDHEN, SYDVKM. CDR3 length: 12 residues. With 3 bases removed from V and 3 bases from J, the gap between germline ends came to 6 bases.

V and J are TRBV10-3 and TRBJ2-1; TRBD2 agrees at 7 bases. The CDR3 loop spans 12 amino acids. V lost 7 bases to trimming and J lost 5 bases; unmatched junction nucleotides: 2. Germline V CDR1 and CDR2: ENHRY, SYGVKD. The CDR3 region is CAIMGGDNEQFF. CDR3 nucleotide sequence: TGTGCCATCATGGGGGGGGACAATGAGCAGTTCTTC.

The genes are TRBV10-3 and TRBJ2-2; 12 nucleotides match TRBD2. The ends lost 5 bases at V and 4 bases at J; junction bases unmatched: 5. CDR1 ENHRY and CDR2 SYGVKD come from the germline V gene. The CDR3 totals 16 residues. The CDR3 sequence is CAISKTSGSVTGELFF. The CDR3 DNA is TGTGCCATCAGTAAGACTAGCGGGAGTGTCACCGGGGAGCTGTTTTTT.

In DNA, the CDR3 is TGTGCCAGCAGTTACGCTGGAGGGGATCAGTTTAAGTATTTT. Translating gives CASSYAGGDQFKYF. V gene TRBV6-5 combines with J gene TRBJ2-3; D may be TRBD2 (6 bases). The CDR3 is 14 residues long. CDR1 and CDR2 (germline): MNHEY, SVGAGI. V gave up 2 bases and J gave up 13 bases, with 19 bases separating them.

V and J are TRBV2 and TRBJ1-5; D is perhaps TRBD1 (5 bases). The CDR3 length is 14 residues. V dropped 5 bases and J dropped 3 bases, with 11 bases sitting between them. Germline assignment: CDR1 SNHLY and CDR2 FYNNEI. The CDR3 DNA reads as TGTGCCAGCAGTTACCAGGGAACCAATCAGCCCCAGCATTTT. Its protein is CASSYQGTNQPQHF.